The 6 T cell receptor beta chains listed next were all sequenced from one sample in a study of control samples from healthy donors and cancer patients. The assay was immunoSEQ multiplex PCR, and TCRdb's table has in-frame clones only and misses some. The sample gives 70,000 to 85,000 clones, around 83% of which show up once; roughly 10% is in the top ten. The sample was PBMCs. The source is a man between 60 and 70 years old with head and neck cancer.

This rearrangement joins TRBV27 to TRBJ2-6; D not certain. The CDR3 extends over 15 amino acids. Germline V gene lookup returns CDR1 MNHEY and CDR2 SMNVEV (reference sequence). The V gene lost 3 bases and the J gene lost 2 bases, with 8 bases spanning the gap. CDR3 nucleotide sequence: TGTGCCAGCAGTTTTTGGGCCGCTGGGGCCAACGTCCTGACTTTC. Its protein is CASSFWAAGANVLTF.

V usage is TRBV5-1 and J usage is TRBJ2-5; 8 bases agree with TRBD2. Per the germline V gene, CDR1 is SGHRS and CDR2 is YFSETQ. The trim removed 5 bases at V and 1 base at J, leaving 1 base unmatched. This CDR3 has 13 amino acids. The CDR3 sequence: CASRGTSQETQYF. The CDR3 DNA sequence: TGCGCCAGCAGAGGGACTAGCCAAGAGACCCAGTACTTC.

This clone appeared a single time. The CDR3 DNA follows: TGTGCCAGTAGTGCCCGGGACGGATGGAAAGAGACCCAGTACTTC. The encoded protein is CASSARDGWKETQYF. J is TRBJ2-5 and V is TRBV19; D possibly uses TRBD1 or TRBD2 (5 bases each). Trimming removed 5 bases at V and 3 bases at J, with 16 bases between. Germline V gene data show CDR1 as LNHDA and CDR2 as SQIVND (reference sequence). This CDR3 is 15 amino acids long.

The V and J genes are TRBV19 and TRBJ2-2; D is possibly TRBD2 (6 bases). Germline-derived CDR1 and CDR2 are LNHDA and SQIVND (reference sequence). The CDR3 is 14 residues long. Trimming stripped 10 bases from V and 6 bases from J, with 18 bases between. The CDR3 region is CATRLDGSAGELFF. Written as DNA, the CDR3 is TGTGCCACCCGACTTGACGGGAGTGCCGGGGAGCTGTTTTTT.

CDR3 sequence reads: CASRPRWGGYQPQHF. As DNA, the CDR3 is TGTGCCAGCAGACCTCGGTGGGGCGGGTATCAGCCCCAGCATTTT. V usage is TRBV6-5 and J usage is TRBJ1-5; a weak D match, TRBD1 (5 bases). The CDR3 has 15 amino acids. Germline values: CDR1 MNHEY, CDR2 SVGAGI. V lost 6 bases to trimming and J lost 5 bases, with 17 bases between them.

The chain links TRBV10-2 to TRBJ1-1; D is possibly TRBD1 (6 bases). The V end was cut by 10 bases, the J end by 4 bases, with 16 bases between. Germline V CDR1 and CDR2: WSHSY, SAAADI. The CDR3 extends over 13 amino acids. The CDR3 loop is CAIQRGEGTEAFF. The CDR3 nucleotides are TGCGCCATTCAAAGGGGGGAAGGCACTGAAGCTTTCTTT.